Each of the 6 T cell receptor beta chains below was sequenced from the same sample in a study of blood T cells in healthy people across ages. Combining a sample-barcoded 5' primer with a J-beta primer mix, a second PCR ran for 7 to 11 cycles. TCRdb recomputed calls from the 5' RACE reads with MiXCR, one row per CDR3 protein. The profile shows about 1.1 million distinct CDR3 sequences, 35% to 45% of them singletons. The sample comprised blood. The receptors here all came from a man aged 18 to 30 in good health.

The V gene is TRBV9, the J gene TRBJ2-3, with D perhaps TRBD2 (7 bases). V was trimmed by 4 bases and J by 9 bases, leaving 18 bases between them. The CDR3 consists of 14 residues. Looked up from germline, CDR1 is SGDLS and CDR2 is YYNGEE. CDR3 DNA: TGTGCCAGCAGCCCATCGGGGGGCCATGAGACGCAGTATTTT. It specifies CASSPSGGHETQYF.

The rearrangement uses TRBV6-4 and TRBJ2-1, with D possibly matching TRBD1 (6 bases). V lost 5 bases and J lost 3, with 14 bases in between. The CDR3 sequence is 15 residues long. Germline values: CDR1 MRHNA, CDR2 SNTAGT. The CDR3 is CASSRDRLGYNEQFF. As DNA, the CDR3 is TGTGCCAGCAGTCGCGACAGGTTGGGCTACAATGAGCAGTTCTTC.

This clonotype was seen only a few times. The chain combines TRBV10-3 with TRBJ2-2; 7 positions agree with TRBD1. Germline loops: CDR1 ENHRY, CDR2 SYGVKD. V shed 2 bases and J 4 bases; nucleotides not matched to a gene: 4. The CDR3 is made up of 15 amino acids. The CDR3 here is CAISEKGASTGELFF. CDR3 DNA: TGTGCCATCAGTGAGAAGGGGGCGAGCACCGGGGAGCTGTTTTTT.

The genes are TRBV4-3 and TRBJ1-2, with 8 bases identical to TRBD1. With V trimmed by 5 bases and J by 4 bases, 9 bases remained unmatched. The CDR3 extends over 15 amino acids. Looked up from germline, CDR1 is LGHNA and CDR2 is YSLEER. CDR3 residues: CASSEGQASPYGYTF. DNA of the CDR3: TGCGCCAGCAGCGAGGGACAGGCAAGCCCCTATGGCTACACCTTC.

The sample holds one count of this clonotype. The rearrangement uses TRBV20-1 and TRBJ1-3; TRBD1 agrees at 8 bases. The CDR3 sequence is 15 residues long. V trimming: 3 bases; J trimming: 2 bases; junction bases outside the gene matches: 6. CDR1 and CDR2 (germline): DFQATT, SNEGSKA (reference sequence). The CDR3 sequence: CSASQQGGTGNTIYF. The CDR3 bases are TGCAGTGCTAGCCAACAGGGGGGAACTGGAAACACCATATATTTT.

The rearrangement links TRBV5-1 to TRBJ2-2, with D unresolved. V was shortened by 0 bases and J by 2 bases, with 11 bases between the two germline ends. The CDR3 covers 16 residues. Germline values: CDR1 SGHRS, CDR2 YFSETQ. The chain's CDR3 is CASSLAGQINTGELFF. The CDR3 DNA follows: TGCGCCAGCAGCTTGGCCGGCCAGATAAACACCGGGGAGCTGTTTTTT.